The 17 T cell receptor beta chains listed next were all sequenced from one sample in a study of CD8 T cells in ankylosing spondylitis. TCRdb independently ran MiXCR on the 5' RACE reads; one entry per CDR3 protein. Among a few hundred thousand distinct CDR3 sequences listed, less than 9.5% were seen once. Study observations and caveats: Characteristic, it appeared, of ankylosing spondylitis blood was a TCR beta motif of about eight highly homologous variants.

Their antigens remain unidentified. Sequences were obtained from blood, either unsorted or a sorted T cell fraction (not recorded which). These receptors were obtained from a male donor with ankylosing spondylitis.

This clonotype showed up just a few times. J is TRBJ2-1 and V is TRBV6-5; TRBD2 aligns across 9 bases. CDR3 length equals 15 residues. Germline V gives CDR1 MNHEY, CDR2 SVGAGI. V lost 4 bases, J lost 6 bases, and 7 bases stayed unmatched. The CDR3 protein is CASSFSGSGRNEQFF. CDR3 sequence (DNA): TGTGCCAGCAGTTTTAGCGGGAGTGGGCGCAATGAGCAGTTCTTC.

V is TRBV18 and J is TRBJ1-1, with D maybe TRBD1 (6 bases). The CDR3 has 14 amino acids. Germline V lookup: CDR1 KGHSH, CDR2 LQKENI. Trimming removed 8 bases from V and 3 bases from J, with 16 bases in between. CDR3 in DNA: TGTGCCAGCCACTTAACAGGGCGAGACACTGAAGCTTTCTTT. This codes for CASHLTGRDTEAFF.

This clonotype was observed a few times. This sequence joins TRBV5-1 and TRBJ1-2; 11 nucleotides line up with TRBD1. CDR3 length: 14 residues. Germline CDR1 SGHRS, CDR2 YFSETQ. J lost 8 bases, V lost 4 bases, and 7 bases had no gene match. The DNA for the CDR3 is TGCGCCAGCAGCACTGGACAGGGGGCGGTCGGCTACACCTTC. Its protein is CASSTGQGAVGYTF. Combining the CDR3 with reference TRBV5-1 and TRBJ1-2 gives the whole variable domain KAGVTQTPRYLIKTRGQQVTLSCSPISGHRSVSWYQQTPGQGLQFLFEYFSETQRNKGNFPGRFSGRQFSNSRSEMNVSTLELGDSALYLCASSTGQGAVGYTFGSGTRLTVV.

This clonotype was seen at least ten times. The V call is TRBV27, the J call TRBJ1-2, with D possibly TRBD1 on 5 matching bases. The CDR3 runs to 13 residues. Germline lookup yields CDR1 MNHEY and CDR2 SMNVEV (reference sequence). Deletions cut 3 bases from V and 10 bases from J, with 15 bases between. The CDR3 region has the DNA TGTGCCAGCAGTTTGGGGACTGGGAGTTACTACACCTTC. It is translated as CASSLGTGSYYTF.

J is TRBJ1-1 and V is TRBV6-2 or TRBV6-3; D is undetermined. The germline gives CDR1 MNHEY, CDR2 SVGEGT. The CDR3 extends over 16 amino acids. Trimming shortened V by 6 bases and J by 0 bases, and 17 bases separated the two germline ends. For the CDR3, the DNA is TGTGCCAGCAGCCCCACCGGCAAAACCATGAACACTGAAGCTTTCTTT. Translated, it gives CASSPTGKTMNTEAFF.

This clonotype was counted between two and nine times. The junction differs from germline at one of its ends, possibly a read error. The J gene is TRBJ1-3, the V gene TRBV29-1; TRBD1 matches 9 bases. The CDR3 runs to 11 residues. Germline V gives CDR1 SQVTM, CDR2 ANQGSEA. The CDR3 here is CSVETGGRLNF. The CDR3 nucleotides are TGCAGCGTTGAAACAGGGGGCCGTTTAAATTTT.

This clonotype was seen a few times. The chain couples TRBV20-1 to TRBJ2-1, with 7 positions matching TRBD2. The CDR3 is made up of 18 amino acids. Trimming cost V 5 bases and J 8 bases; bases outside gene matches: 24. The V gene's germline CDR1 is DFQATT and CDR2 SNEGSKA (reference sequence). The CDR3: CSAQDVYRGRAMVDEQFF. CDR3 coding DNA: TGCAGTGCTCAAGATGTCTATAGAGGGAGGGCCATGGTGGATGAGCAGTTCTTC.

In this sample, this clonotype turned up many times. The CDR3 DNA follows: TGTGCCAGCTCACCACTCAGGGCTTCCTACGAGCAGTACTTC. Translation gives CASSPLRASYEQYF. The chain uses TRBV18 and TRBJ2-7; weak D call: TRBD1 (5 bases). V was shortened by 1 base and J by 1 base, with 8 bases between the two germline ends. The CDR3 runs to 14 residues. Germline CDR1 reads KGHSH; CDR2 reads LQKENI.

The V and J genes are TRBV29-1 and TRBJ2-2; D unresolved. Germline CDR1 and CDR2: SQVTM and ANQGSEA. Between the trimmed V and J ends, which lost 4 bases and 8 bases, there was a span of 8 bases. The CDR3 loop spans 11 amino acids. For the CDR3, the DNA is TGCAGCGTTGTGGACGGAGGGGAGCTGTTTTTT. Encoded protein: CSVVDGGELFF.

The chain carries TRBV4-1 and TRBJ1-1; D is uncertain. V was cut by 6 bases and J by 11 bases, with 7 bases left in between. The CDR3 has 9 amino acids. CDR1 and CDR2 (germline): MGHRA, YSYEKL. The CDR3 here is CASSKFAFF. The DNA for the CDR3 is TGCGCCAGCAGTAAGTTTGCTTTCTTT.

This clonotype came up many times. This chain links TRBV20-1 with TRBJ2-1; 7 nucleotides align to TRBD1. The CDR3 is 13 amino acids. Germline loops: CDR1 DFQATT, CDR2 SNEGSKA (reference sequence). The V and J ends lost 6 bases and 6 bases, in that order; junction bases with no gene match: 8. CDR3 in amino acids: CSARTTGPNEQFF. The CDR3 DNA reads TGCAGTGCACGAACGACAGGGCCCAATGAGCAGTTCTTC.

This clonotype was recorded a few times. The rearrangement joins TRBV15 to TRBJ2-3, with 7 bases lining up with TRBD2. CDR3 size: 17 residues. V gave up 5 bases and J gave up 2 bases; unmatched junction bases: 13. Looked up from germline, CDR1 is LNHNV and CDR2 is YYDKDF (reference sequence). The CDR3 reads CATSSFPSSGYTDTQYF. The DNA of the CDR3 is TGTGCCACCAGCTCGTTCCCATCTAGCGGATACACAGATACGCAGTATTTT.

This clonotype has ten or more counts. The chain is built from TRBV11-2 and TRBJ2-3; D unresolved. V dropped 3 bases and J dropped 4 bases, with 11 bases sitting between them. The CDR3 extends over 14 amino acids. Looked up from germline, CDR1 is SGHAT and CDR2 is FQNNGV. DNA of the CDR3: TGTGCCAGCAGCTTCCTTCCGTTCCCAGATACGCAGTATTTT. Amino acid sequence: CASSFLPFPDTQYF.

The chain carries TRBV9 and TRBJ2-4; 7 nucleotides align to TRBD2. Germline CDR1 is SGDLS and CDR2 is YYNGEE. Trimming at V came to 4 bases and at J to 1 base, leaving 5 bases not matched to a gene. The CDR3 extends over 15 amino acids. CDR3 amino acids: CASSSPLAAKNIQYF. The CDR3 coding sequence is TGTGCCAGCAGCTCCCCACTAGCGGCCAAAAACATTCAGTACTTC.

CDR3 in amino acids: CSVSAYEAFF. Here the CDR3 DNA reads TGCAGCGTCTCCGCCTATGAAGCTTTCTTT. The chain carries TRBV29-1 and TRBJ1-1; D unresolved. CDR3 size: 10 residues. Trimming stripped 6 bases from V and 7 bases from J, with 9 bases between. Germline values: CDR1 SQVTM, CDR2 ANQGSEA.

The table lists this clonotype with a few counts. V and J are TRBV29-1 and TRBJ2-2, with 8 bases that match TRBD1. Germline-derived CDR1 and CDR2 are SQVTM and ANQGSEA. The CDR3 length is 15 residues. V shed 4 bases and J 6 bases; nucleotides not matched to a gene: 10. The CDR3 DNA is TGCAGCGTTGGGACAGGGTATAGCCCCGCCGGGGAGCTGTTTTTT. Amino acid sequence: CSVGTGYSPAGELFF.

The sample holds many counts of this clonotype. V usage is TRBV5-1 and J usage is TRBJ2-3; 7 bases match TRBD2. CDR3 length: 16 residues. The germline CDR1 and CDR2 sequences are SGHRS and YFSETQ. Unmatched junction bases numbered 11, after V lost 2 bases and J lost 5 bases. The CDR3 nucleotides are TGCGCCAGCAGCTTTGTAGCGGGCGGAGGTATAGATACGCAGTATTTT. This gives the protein CASSFVAGGGIDTQYF.